These 22 T cell receptor beta chains share one sample of origin, sequenced in a study of blood T cells in healthy people across ages. The second PCR ran about 6 to 11 cycles with a sample-barcoded 5' primer and J-beta primers. MiXCR was run by TCRdb on the 5' RACE reads, yielding one entry per CDR3 protein. Here the sample spans about 1.6 million distinct CDR3 sequences, about 31% being singletons. Sequencing input: blood. Receptor source: a woman in her twenties or thirties in good health.

A few counts support this clonotype. CDR3 bases: TGCAGCGTTGAAGGTAGGGGGAACTACGAGCAGTACTTC. It translates to CSVEGRGNYEQYF. This chain links TRBV29-1 with TRBJ2-7, with D maybe TRBD1 (6 bases). Germline-derived CDR1 and CDR2 are SQVTM and ANQGSEA. This CDR3 is 13 amino acids long. V lost 1 base and J 3 bases, leaving 10 bases between the germline ends.

The V call is TRBV20-1, the J call TRBJ2-7, with 7 bases aligning to TRBD2. CDR1 DFQATT and CDR2 SNEGSKA come from the germline V gene (reference sequence). CDR3 length: 16 residues. Losses at the gene ends were 3 bases for V and 7 bases for J; bases not matched to a gene: 18. In nucleotides, the CDR3 is TGCAGTGCTAGGCGTGGGGCAGGGCGCGGGGGTCGAGAGCAGTACTTC. This encodes CSARRGAGRGGREQYF.

This clonotype was detected many times. The genes are TRBV4-1 and TRBJ2-5; D remains unclear. This CDR3 is 13 amino acids long. Looked up from germline, CDR1 is MGHRA and CDR2 is YSYEKL. The ends were cut back, 4 bases at V and 2 bases at J, with 8 bases in the middle. CDR3 region: CASSRVVQETQYF. The CDR3 region has the DNA TGCGCCAGCAGCCGAGTGGTGCAAGAGACCCAGTACTTC.

This clonotype has a handful of counts. For the CDR3, the DNA is TGTGCCAGCAGTACACGGACTAGCGGCTACGAGCAGTACTTC. Protein product: CASSTRTSGYEQYF. V is TRBV27 and J is TRBJ2-7; 10 bases map to TRBD2. This CDR3 region has 14 residues. V was clipped by 5 bases and J by 3 bases; unmatched bases: 4. Germline CDR1 and CDR2: MNHEY and SMNVEV (reference sequence).

The genes are TRBV4-1 and TRBJ1-2; D gene uncertain. The CDR3 has 16 amino acids. V lost 1 base, J lost 2 bases, and 14 bases lay in between. CDR1 is MGHRA and CDR2 is YSYEKL in the germline V gene. This chain's CDR3 is CASSQGTVPRNYGYTF. The CDR3 nucleotides are TGCGCCAGCAGCCAAGGAACAGTTCCCCGCAACTATGGCTACACCTTC.

The V call is TRBV28, the J call TRBJ1-5, with D possibly being TRBD1 (5 bases). The CDR3 sequence is 16 residues long. V lost 4 bases, J lost 1 base, and 14 bases lay in between. The V gene's germline CDR1 is MDHEN and CDR2 SYDVKM. The CDR3 DNA sequence: TGTGCCAGCAGTTGGGTGCAGGGAAGAAGCAATCAGCCCCAGCATTTT. This translates into CASSWVQGRSNQPQHF.

The V call is TRBV20-1, the J call TRBJ1-1; D is ambiguous. The V end lost 7 bases, the J end lost 4 bases, and 10 bases lay between the germline ends. From germline, CDR1 is DFQATT and CDR2 SNEGSKA (reference sequence). The length of the CDR3 is 11 residues. Written as DNA, the CDR3 is TGCAGTGTCCGAAGGGCCACTGAAGCTTTCTTT. Translated: CSVRRATEAFF.

The chain links TRBV30 to TRBJ2-7; D not resolved. V was cut by 3 bases and J by 0 bases, with 6 bases left in between. This CDR3 contains 12 residues. Germline V gene lookup returns CDR1 GTSNPN and CDR2 SVGIG (reference sequence). CDR3 protein: CAWRAGSYEQYF. CDR3 bases: TGTGCCTGGAGAGCTGGCTCCTACGAGCAGTACTTC.

A note on this clonotype: The germline gene is not matched at one end of the junction; a read error may be the cause. The chain employs TRBV27 and TRBJ2-1; 7 bases are a match to TRBD2. CDR1 and CDR2 (germline): MNHEY, SMNVEV (reference sequence). The CDR3 covers 13 residues. In DNA form, the CDR3 reads TGTGCCACCAGTTTGGGGAGGGCCCATGAGCAGTTCTTC. Translating gives CATSLGRAHEQFF.

This clonotype was found a few times. The chain uses TRBV6-2 or TRBV6-3 and TRBJ1-5; D not certain. Germline lookup yields CDR1 MNHEY and CDR2 SVGEGT. Trimming left V 2 bases short and J 2 bases short, with 4 bases between. The CDR3 covers 13 residues. The CDR3 DNA reads TGTGCCAGCAGTTACCAACGCAATCAGCCCCAGCATTTT. Protein sequence: CASSYQRNQPQHF.

The CDR3, as DNA: TGTGCCAGCAGCAAACTGGGAGGAACCTGGCAGTTCTTC. This translates into CASSKLGGTWQFF. The gene calls are TRBV21-1 and TRBJ2-1; the table gives TRBD2 as D, unverified against the DNA. TRBV21-1 counts as a pseudogene. CDR3 length equals 13 residues.

The gene calls are TRBV9 and TRBJ1-4; tentatively, D is TRBD1 (5 bases). Trimming took off 3 bases at V and 3 bases at J, with 12 bases between the two ends. Per the germline V gene, CDR1 is SGDLS and CDR2 is YYNGEE. The CDR3 has 15 residues. For the CDR3, the DNA is TGTGCCAGCAGCGCTCGACGGGGGGCTAATGAAAAACTGTTTTTT. Translation gives CASSARRGANEKLFF.

This clonotype was seen many times. The gene calls are TRBV4-1 and TRBJ2-3; 7 bases are a match to TRBD2. The CDR3 has 16 amino acids. Per germline, CDR1 MGHRA and CDR2 YSYEKL. After removal of 1 base from V and 2 bases from J, the junction contained 6 bases not matched to a gene. CDR3 sequence: CASSQVASGNTDTQYF. For the CDR3, the DNA is TGCGCCAGCAGCCAAGTGGCTAGCGGAAACACAGATACGCAGTATTTT.

A note on this clonotype: An end of the junction differs from the germline gene, which may be a read error. This chain links TRBV12-3 or TRBV12-4 with TRBJ1-5; D gene ambiguous. The length of the CDR3 is 13 residues. CDR3 residues: CAGSSAGNQPQHF. CDR3 sequence (DNA): TGTGCCGGCAGTTCTGCGGGGAATCAGCCCCAGCATTTT.

This clonotype showed up just a few times. This chain connects TRBV20-1 to TRBJ1-2; 7 bases align to TRBD1. V trimming: 5 bases; J trimming: 4 bases; junction bases outside the gene matches: 10. This CDR3 is built from 14 residues. The germline gives CDR1 DFQATT, CDR2 SNEGSKA (reference sequence). This chain's CDR3 is CSALDPRGSYGYTF. The DNA of the CDR3 is TGCAGTGCTTTAGACCCCAGGGGGAGCTATGGCTACACCTTC.

This CDR3 reads CASSQDWPAGSYNEQFF. The CDR3 nucleotides read TGTGCCAGCAGCCAAGATTGGCCCGCCGGCTCCTACAATGAGCAGTTCTTC. V and J are TRBV4-2 and TRBJ2-1, with D uncertain. Trimming pared 0 bases from V and 0 bases from J, leaving 12 bases between. This CDR3 has 17 amino acids. Per the germline V gene, CDR1 is LGHNA and CDR2 is YNFKEQ.

The genes are TRBV21-1 and TRBJ1-2; TRBD1, the table's D call, lacks a check against the DNA. TRBV21-1 is annotated as a pseudogene. The CDR3 loop spans 12 amino acids. This chain's CDR3 is CATGGGDYGYTF. The CDR3 nucleotides read TGTGCCACAGGGGGGGGCGACTATGGCTACACCTTC.

This chain connects TRBV20-1 to TRBJ1-2, with D maybe TRBD1 (5 bases). The V end was cut by 4 bases, the J end by 3 bases, with 15 bases between. From germline, CDR1 is DFQATT and CDR2 SNEGSKA (reference sequence). The CDR3 is 14 amino acids. This chain's CDR3 is CSATHTRDDYGYTF. The CDR3 region has the DNA TGCAGTGCTACCCATACAAGGGACGACTATGGCTACACCTTC.

The chain carries TRBV6-1 and TRBJ2-1; 15 positions agree with TRBD2. Per the germline V gene, CDR1 is MNHNS and CDR2 is SASEGT. V gave up 5 bases and J gave up 4 bases; unmatched junction bases: 6. CDR3 length: 17 amino acids. CDR3: CASSLGTSGGRYNEQFF. The CDR3 region has the DNA TGTGCCAGCAGTCTAGGGACTAGCGGGGGGCGATACAATGAGCAGTTCTTC.

This chain connects TRBV9 to TRBJ2-7; D is possibly TRBD1 (5 bases). The CDR3 extends over 15 amino acids. V lost 0 bases and J 0 bases, leaving 10 bases between the germline ends. Germline CDR1 and CDR2: SGDLS and YYNGEE. CDR3 protein: CASSVEWQGSYEQYF. The CDR3 DNA sequence: TGTGCCAGCAGCGTAGAGTGGCAGGGCTCCTACGAGCAGTACTTC.

In this sample, this clonotype turned up a few times. The gene calls are TRBV5-5 and TRBJ2-7; TRBD1 matches at 7 bases. The germline V gene has CDR1 SGHKS and CDR2 YYEKEE (reference sequence). The V and J ends lost 1 base and 0 bases, in that order; junction bases with no gene match: 13. The CDR3 loop spans 18 amino acids. The CDR3 loop is CASSLSLGGPTSSYEQYF. The CDR3 nucleotides are TGTGCCAGCAGCTTGTCTTTAGGGGGCCCCACTAGCTCCTACGAGCAGTACTTC.

This clonotype showed up just a few times. This rearrangement joins TRBV20-1 to TRBJ2-2, with D unclear. This CDR3 is built from 14 residues. With 0 bases removed from V and 6 bases from J, the gap between germline ends came to 11 bases. Germline-derived CDR1 and CDR2 are DFQATT and SNEGSKA (reference sequence). The CDR3 spells CSAREALFPGELFF. The CDR3 DNA reads as TGCAGTGCTAGAGAGGCCCTATTCCCCGGGGAGCTGTTTTTT.